One sample yielded the 23 T cell receptor beta chains listed below, sequenced in a study of cytomegalovirus exposure and HLA in healthy donors. This PCR relied on a set of 60 Vbeta primers and 13 Jbeta primers. Produced via immunoSEQ multiplex PCR; TCRdb's table is partial and in-frame only. The sample shows under 130,000 clones, 60% to 85% of them seen only once. Sequencing was carried out using PBMCs. Every receptor here comes from a male donor in good health and CMV-seronegative.

The DNA for the CDR3 is TGTGCCAGCAGTTATGGGGGGACGGCTGGAAACACCATATATTTT. Its protein product is CASSYGGTAGNTIYF. The genes are TRBV28 and TRBJ1-3; weak D call: TRBD1 (5 bases). Germline CDR1 is MDHEN and CDR2 is SYDVKM. The CDR3 spans 15 residues. V was pared by 4 bases and J by 2 bases, with 12 bases between.

This chain's CDR3 is CASRTLNRSYNEQFF. Here the CDR3 DNA reads TGTGCCAGCAGAACACTGAACAGATCCTACAATGAGCAGTTCTTC. This rearrangement joins TRBV7-9 to TRBJ2-1, with D unclear. Germline values: CDR1 SEHNR, CDR2 FQNEAQ (reference sequence). V lost 6 bases to trimming and J lost 1 base, with 13 bases between them. The CDR3 is made up of 15 amino acids.

J is TRBJ2-5 and V is TRBV18, with TRBD2 matching 8 bases. The CDR3 sequence is 16 residues long. Trimming removed 1 base from V and 2 bases from J; junction bases left unmatched: 6. CDR1 is KGHSH and CDR2 is LQKENI in the germline V gene. This chain's CDR3 is CASSPRSGRGQETQYF. Here the CDR3 DNA reads TGTGCCAGCTCACCACGCAGCGGGAGAGGGCAAGAGACCCAGTACTTC.

J is TRBJ2-7 and V is TRBV6-5; D gene unclear. Germline V lookup: CDR1 MNHEY, CDR2 SVGAGI. Trimming shortened V by 0 bases and J by 1 base, and 7 bases separated the two germline ends. There are 14 residues in the CDR3. The CDR3 region has the DNA TGTGCCAGCAGTTACTCGACACAATCCTACGAGCAGTACTTC. Encoded protein: CASSYSTQSYEQYF.

Only one count was recorded for this clone. The chain links TRBV28 to TRBJ1-5, with D tentatively TRBD1 (6 bases). Trimming took off 3 bases at V and 7 bases at J, with 13 bases between the two ends. Germline V CDR1 and CDR2: MDHEN, SYDVKM. The CDR3 sequence is 14 residues long. The CDR3 DNA is TGTGCCAGCAGTTTCCCACAGGGCGGCCAGCCCCAGCATTTT. Amino acid sequence: CASSFPQGGQPQHF.

This sequence joins TRBV29-1 and TRBJ2-3; unclear D gene. There are 12 residues in the CDR3. CDR1 and CDR2 (germline): SQVTM, ANQGSEA. V shed 6 bases and J shed 8 bases, with 15 bases lying between them. CDR3 loop: CSVRGPLGTQYF. The DNA for the CDR3 is TGCAGCGTCCGTGGGCCCCTTGGTACGCAGTATTTT.

The chain links TRBV6-5 to TRBJ2-1; 8 nucleotides agree with TRBD2. Losses at the gene ends were 3 bases for V and 10 bases for J; bases not matched to a gene: 8. This CDR3 has 14 amino acids. Germline V gene data show CDR1 as MNHEY and CDR2 as SVGAGI. CDR3 residues: CASSYLGTRGEQFF. For the CDR3, the DNA is TGTGCCAGCAGTTATCTAGGGACTAGAGGAGAGCAGTTCTTC.

Notes on this clone: The junction and the germline gene differ at one end; a read error may be behind it. The chain's CDR3 is CASSDGSGTSNTQYF. Here the CDR3 DNA reads TGTGCTAGCAGCGATGGTAGCGGGACATCGAATACGCAGTATTTT. V and J are TRBV7-7 and TRBJ2-3; 8 bases map to TRBD2. Germline V gene data show CDR1 as SSHAT and CDR2 as FNYEAQ (reference sequence). The CDR3 contains 15 residues.

The chain employs TRBV6-5 and TRBJ2-2, with 8 bases identical to TRBD2. The CDR3 sequence is 16 residues long. CDR1 MNHEY and CDR2 SVGAGI come from the germline V gene. J gave up 4 bases and V 2 bases, and 6 bases lay outside the gene matches. The CDR3 protein is CASSYHPGGGTGELFF. The DNA for the CDR3 is TGTGCCAGCAGTTACCACCCGGGAGGGGGCACCGGGGAGCTGTTTTTT.

This chain links TRBV5-4 with TRBJ1-5; TRBD1 might be the D (6 bases). The ends were cut back, 9 bases at V and 1 base at J, with 14 bases in the middle. The germline CDR1 and CDR2 sequences are SGHNT and YYREEE (reference sequence). The CDR3 is 14 amino acids. In nucleotides, the CDR3 is TGTGCCACCTCTGTGGACAGAAGCAATCAGCCCCAGCATTTT. Translated, it gives CATSVDRSNQPQHF.

This sequence joins TRBV7-3 and TRBJ1-2, with TRBD1 identical over 7 bases. The germline gives CDR1 SGHTA, CDR2 FQGTGA. This CDR3 contains 14 residues. V was clipped by 1 base and J by 7 bases; unmatched bases: 6. The CDR3 here is CASSLNSGGGGYTF. The CDR3 DNA sequence: TGTGCCAGCAGCTTAAACTCAGGGGGAGGTGGCTACACCTTC.

This clone was found a few times. Other nucleotide sequences from this sample produce the same CDR3. V and J are TRBV7-2 and TRBJ1-5; no reliable D call. Per the germline V gene, CDR1 is SGHTA and CDR2 is FQGNSA. Trimming shortened V by 2 bases and J by 5 bases, and 7 bases separated the two germline ends. This CDR3 spans 13 amino acids. CDR3 nucleotide sequence: TGTGCCAGCAGCTTAACGGGAGATCAGCCCCAGCATTTT. Translation: CASSLTGDQPQHF.

The chain uses TRBV6-1 and TRBJ1-2, with TRBD1 as a possible D gene (5 bases). This CDR3 has 12 residues. Germline V gene lookup returns CDR1 MNHNS and CDR2 SASEGT. V was shortened by 3 bases and J by 8 bases, with 10 bases between the two germline ends. The CDR3 nucleotides are TGTGCCAGCAGTGACCGGGACTTAGGCTACACCTTC. Its protein product is CASSDRDLGYTF.

A few counts support this clone. V is TRBV19 and J is TRBJ2-5; possible D gene TRBD1, 6 bases. The CDR3 totals 13 residues. Germline V lookup: CDR1 LNHDA, CDR2 SQIVND (reference sequence). V lost 6 bases and J 4 bases, leaving 12 bases between the germline ends. CDR3 in DNA: TGTGCCAGTAGGAGGGGGAACGGAGAGACCCAGTACTTC. Translated, it gives CASRRGNGETQYF.

The sample holds a few counts of this clone. The J gene is TRBJ2-1, the V gene TRBV5-1; D is perhaps TRBD2 (5 bases). Germline lookup yields CDR1 SGHRS and CDR2 YFSETQ. Between the trimmed V and J ends, which lost 4 bases and 2 bases, there was a span of 16 bases. The CDR3 spans 16 residues. CDR3: CASSPVEGPPYNEQFF. In DNA form, the CDR3 reads TGCGCCAGCAGCCCGGTCGAGGGTCCGCCCTACAATGAGCAGTTCTTC.

This sequence joins TRBV2 and TRBJ2-5, with TRBD1 matching 8 bases. The end of the DNA is better explained by TRBJ2-7, so the J call may be wrong. The CDR3 is 14 residues long. Looked up from germline, CDR1 is SNHLY and CDR2 is FYNNEI. The CDR3 protein is CASSRTGITHEQYF. CDR3 in DNA: TGTGCCAGCAGTCGGACAGGGATTACCCACGAGCAGTACTTC.

This chain uses TRBV6-4 with TRBJ2-5, with 8 bases identical to TRBD1. The CDR3 contains 14 residues. Germline loops: CDR1 MRHNA, CDR2 SNTAGT. Trimming at V came to 4 bases and at J to 5 bases, leaving 6 bases not matched to a gene. The chain's CDR3 is CASSVADRVETQYF. DNA for the CDR3: TGTGCCAGCAGTGTCGCGGACAGGGTGGAGACCCAGTACTTC.

The chain recombines TRBV27 with TRBJ2-1, with a possible D match to TRBD2 (5 bases). Germline CDR1 is MNHEY and CDR2 is SMNVEV (reference sequence). The CDR3 runs 16 residues. Trimming stripped 0 bases from V and 7 bases from J, with 16 bases between. The chain's CDR3 is CASSLSGLSGWNEQFF. The CDR3 nucleotides are TGTGCCAGCAGTTTATCGGGTCTTTCGGGGTGGAATGAGCAGTTCTTC.

V gene TRBV2 combines with J gene TRBJ1-5; tentatively, D is TRBD1 (5 bases). The CDR3 totals 12 residues. Germline-derived CDR1 and CDR2 are SNHLY and FYNNEI. Between the trimmed V and J ends, which lost 10 bases and 0 bases, there was a span of 7 bases. The CDR3 here is CATQGSNQPQHF. The CDR3 nucleotides are TGTGCCACCCAGGGTAGCAATCAGCCCCAGCATTTT.

The CDR3 loop is CASSEIEGAGYTF. In nucleotides, the CDR3 is TGTGCCAGCAGTGAAATTGAGGGTGCCGGCTACACCTTC. The chain combines TRBV6-1 with TRBJ1-2; no clear D. The CDR3 extends over 13 amino acids. Germline lookup yields CDR1 MNHNS and CDR2 SASEGT. With 2 bases removed from V and 8 bases from J, the gap between germline ends came to 12 bases.

The chain has TRBV10-3 and TRBJ2-6, with TRBD1 as a possible D gene (6 bases). The CDR3 runs to 18 residues. Looked up from germline, CDR1 is ENHRY and CDR2 is SYGVKD. Trimming cost V 7 bases and J 0 bases, with 19 bases left between them. The CDR3 loop is CAITSSRDIYSGANVLTF. The DNA of the CDR3 is TGTGCCATCACTTCGAGCCGGGACATCTACTCTGGGGCCAACGTCCTGACTTTC.

This chain's CDR3 is CASSLVHGAYEQYF. The CDR3 DNA reads as TGTGCCAGCAGCTTAGTTCACGGAGCCTACGAGCAGTACTTC. The gene calls are TRBV11-3 and TRBJ2-7; D gene ambiguous. The CDR3 has 14 residues. The germline V gene encodes CDR1 SGHNT and CDR2 YENEEA. Trimming left V 1 base short and J 2 bases short, with 9 bases between.

This clone occurred once. This chain joins TRBV5-1 and TRBJ2-5; TRBD2 agrees at 8 bases. Losses at the gene ends were 0 bases for V and 4 bases for J; bases not matched to a gene: 11. This CDR3 has 17 amino acids. Per germline, CDR1 SGHRS and CDR2 YFSETQ. CDR3 region: CASSLGPIAGLAETQYF. As DNA, the CDR3 is TGCGCCAGCAGCTTGGGGCCGATAGCGGGATTGGCAGAGACCCAGTACTTC.